This TCR beta chain was obtained from a study of monozygotic twins with inflammatory bowel disease (dated by TCRdb to about 2019). Background for the entire study: The complete study included around 30 monozygotic twin pairs: 19 IBD-discordant Danish pairs and nine German pairs, of which four were IBD-concordant and five were IBD-discordant. Disease-associated traits were sought mainly through comparisons between IBD patients and their genetically identical healthy co-twins within discordant pairs. Each individual had, on average, about 151 000 unique TCRalpha sequences and 181 000 unique TCRbeta sequences available for analysis.

Broad study findings and their caveats: A decrease in TCRbeta repertoire diversity, as measured by inverse Simpson index, was observed in IBD patients compared with their healthy co-twins. Compared with healthy twins, IBD patients had fewer clonotypes in common with other individuals, a difference most pronounced in patients showing signs of disease activity. Because patients were on differing immunosuppressive treatments, the repertoires may have picked up extra background noise and inter-individual variability. The results gave no support for a single strong signal or clonotype linked to IBD. Distinction between different T cell subtypes could not be achieved in the analysis. Repertoire similarity did not differ between concordant and discordant twins, possibly due to limited statistical power.

From each donor, an approximately 2.7 ml peripheral blood sample was collected into PAXgene tubes and kept at -80 degrees C. Without any T cell sorting, total RNA was extracted from whole blood using the PAXgene blood miRNA kit on an automated QIAcube. Peripheral blood from monozygotic twin pairs who were concordant or discordant for inflammatory bowel disease underwent deep TCRalpha and TCRbeta repertoire profiling using unique molecular barcoding. Smoking habits were recorded for all twin pairs, with individuals classified as current, former or never smokers. To note about this clonotype: Its antigen is still unknown.

The method was 5' RACE. The input for every TCR library was around 4,000 ng of total RNA. For each sample, cDNA synthesis was carried out in eight separate reactions using SMARTScribe reverse transcriptase. During cDNA synthesis, template switching introduced unique molecular identifiers that contained a 6-nucleotide sample barcode. TCRalpha and TCRbeta cDNA was amplified by two nested PCRs of approximately 17 and 9 cycles, with bead purification after each PCR. Before amplification, the cDNA was treated with uracil DNA-glycosylase and purified using the QIAquick PCR purification kit. The second PCR added Illumina TruSeq-compatible adapters along with sample-specific barcodes. Library quality and concentration were assessed using TapeStation and Qubit, and roughly 5 ng of each library was pooled. Pooled libraries were sequenced on an Illumina HiSeq2500 single-index Rapid Run with 2 x 100 bp reads and custom sequencing primers. In the original analysis: PCR and sequencing errors were corrected by UMI-based consensus assembly using MiGEC version 1.2.6. V(D)J alignment, clonotype assembly and CDR3 extraction were performed with MiXCR version 2.1.1. Normalisation of gene usage, clonotype sharing and MAIT/NKT TCR abundance was achieved by analysing the top 1000, 10 000 and 20 000 clonotypes per sample. Diversity was computed as the inverse Simpson index with the vegan R package after downsampling to 27 000 UMIs. Paired Mann-Whitney U tests were applied to discordant twin pairs, with Benjamini-Hochberg correction for multiple testing. TCRdb reprocessed the raw reads; every CDR3 protein sequence is a single record, and DNA is not supplied. The V and J calls and clone size are TCRdb's, not the authors'. The table kept for this sample lists about 160,000 distinct CDR3 sequences. The ten most abundant clones make up roughly 2.3% of the sample.

The sequence derives from a human donor with ulcerative colitis or Crohn's disease, or a healthy co-twin of an affected twin (not recorded which). The sample was blood.

This receptor has the CDR3 CASSQRGTRGGEQFF. The chain joins TRBV3-1 to TRBJ2-1; no DNA is available, so the TRBD2 call from TCRdb remains unchecked. Taken from cysteine to phenylalanine, the CDR3 has 15 residues. The DNA is unrecorded. Per the germline V gene (reference sequence), LGHDT is the CDR1 and YNNKEL is the CDR2.